A selection of T cell receptor beta chains follows, all from one sample in a study of blood T cell repertoires in COVID-19. The method was immunoSEQ multiplex PCR; TCRdb's version includes in-frame clones alone and lacks a portion of them. The sample holds approximately 230,000 clones; 85% to 90% are singletons and the top ten take over 1.1%. Sequences were obtained from peripheral blood. The receptors derive from a man older than 75 with acute or convalescent COVID-19. CDR3s include the opening cysteine and the closing phenylalanine or tryptophan. A D gene is named only where the DNA matches it firmly. A row's size may be missing; if present it is once, few, many or a size class.

D gene: .; clone size: few; J gene: TRBJ1-1; V gene: TRBV5-1; CDR3 protein: CASSSRDVPNTEAFF; CDR3 DNA: TGCGCCAGCAGCTCGAGGGATGTTCCGAACACTGAAGCTTTCTTT
D gene: TRBD1; clone size: .; J gene: TRBJ2-7; V gene: TRBV3-1/TRBV3-2; CDR3 protein: CASSQDKGQTYYEQYF; CDR3 DNA: TGTGCCAGCAGCCAAGATAAGGGACAGACGTACTACGAGCAGTACTTC
D gene: .; clone size: .; J gene: TRBJ1-2; V gene: TRBV18; CDR3 protein: CASSPPLAGTSGYTF; CDR3 DNA: TGTGCCAGCTCACCACCCCTCGCTGGGACTAGTGGCTACACCTTC
D gene: .; clone size: .; J gene: TRBJ2-7; V gene: TRBV9; CDR3 protein: CASSKDSGLFEQYF; CDR3 DNA: TGTGCCAGCAGCAAAGATTCAGGGTTATTCGAGCAGTACTTC
D gene: .; clone size: .; J gene: TRBJ2-7; V gene: TRBV7-2; CDR3 protein: CASSLAFGNEQYF; CDR3 DNA: TGTGCCAGCAGCTTAGCTTTCGGTAACGAGCAGTACTTC
D gene: TRBD1; clone size: .; J gene: TRBJ2-5; V gene: TRBV28; CDR3 protein: CASRDTGEETQYF; CDR3 DNA: TGTGCCAGCAGGGATACAGGGGAGGAGACCCAGTACTTC
D gene: .; clone size: .; J gene: TRBJ2-1; V gene: TRBV21-1; CDR3 protein: CASSKRGTSGYNEQFF; CDR3 DNA: TGTGCCAGCAGCAAACGGGGGACTAGCGGCTACAATGAGCAGTTCTTC
D gene: .; clone size: once; J gene: TRBJ1-1; V gene: TRBV29-1; CDR3 protein: CSVEDLRGAEAFF; CDR3 DNA: TGCAGCGTTGAAGATCTAAGGGGCGCTGAAGCTTTCTTT
D gene: .; clone size: .; J gene: TRBJ1-3; V gene: TRBV29-1; CDR3 protein: CSVVDSLSGNTIYF; CDR3 DNA: TGCAGCGTTGTTGACTCTCTCTCTGGAAACACCATATATTTT
D gene: TRBD2; clone size: once; J gene: TRBJ2-1; V gene: TRBV9; CDR3 protein: CASRGLAGGNEQFF; CDR3 DNA: TGTGCCAGCAGGGGACTAGCGGGAGGCAATGAGCAGTTCTTC
D gene: TRBD1; clone size: .; J gene: TRBJ1-5; V gene: TRBV27; CDR3 protein: CASSLGGQTGGKWPVGQPQHF; CDR3 DNA: TGTGCCAGCAGTTTAGGAGGGCAGACAGGGGGAAAGTGGCCCGTGGGTCAGCCCCAGCATTTT
D gene: TRBD1; clone size: once; J gene: TRBJ1-1; V gene: TRBV27; CDR3 protein: CASRRDRGLNTEAFF; CDR3 DNA: TGTGCCAGCAGACGGGACAGGGGCCTTAACACTGAAGCTTTCTTT
D gene: .; clone size: .; J gene: TRBJ2-2; V gene: TRBV14; CDR3 protein: CASSQERGYGELFF; CDR3 DNA: TGTGCCAGCAGCCAAGAGAGAGGGTACGGGGAGCTGTTTTTT
D gene: .; clone size: .; J gene: TRBJ2-7; V gene: TRBV20-1; CDR3 protein: CSFQGKYEQYF; CDR3 DNA: TGCAGTTTTCAGGGGAAATACGAGCAGTACTTC
D gene: TRBD1; clone size: .; J gene: TRBJ2-5; V gene: TRBV7-9; CDR3 protein: CASSTPVTGNPSETQYF; CDR3 DNA: TGTGCCAGCAGCACCCCCGTGACAGGGAACCCCTCAGAGACCCAGTACTTC
D gene: .; clone size: .; J gene: TRBJ1-1; V gene: TRBV6-5; CDR3 protein: CASSYEGLMNTEAFF; CDR3 DNA: TGTGCCAGCAGTTACGAGGGTCTTATGAACACTGAAGCTTTCTTT
D gene: .; clone size: .; J gene: TRBJ2-1; V gene: TRBV7-2; CDR3 protein: CASSSQRYNEQFF; CDR3 DNA: TGTGCCAGCAGCTCCCAGCGGTACAATGAGCAGTTCTTC
D gene: .; clone size: .; J gene: TRBJ2-5; V gene: TRBV5-1; CDR3 protein: CASSLANGQETQYF; CDR3 DNA: TGCGCCAGCAGCTTGGCTAACGGGCAAGAGACCCAGTACTTC
D gene: .; clone size: .; J gene: TRBJ1-2; V gene: TRBV6-5; CDR3 protein: CASRGVEGYTF; CDR3 DNA: TGTGCCAGCAGGGGAGTGGAGGGCTACACCTTC
D gene: .; clone size: .; J gene: TRBJ1-2; V gene: TRBV3-1/TRBV3-2; CDR3 protein: CASSPMRTANYGYTF; CDR3 DNA: TGTGCCAGCAGCCCCATGAGGACAGCTAACTATGGCTACACCTTC
D gene: TRBD2; clone size: .; J gene: TRBJ2-3; V gene: TRBV6-2/TRBV6-3; CDR3 protein: CASSCGAGGGTDTQYF; CDR3 DNA: TGTGCCAGCAGTTGCGGCGCGGGGGGAGGGACAGATACGCAGTATTTT
D gene: TRBD1; clone size: .; J gene: TRBJ2-5; V gene: TRBV4-1; CDR3 protein: CASSQVGTGEETQYF; CDR3 DNA: TGCGCCAGCAGCCAAGTCGGGACAGGCGAAGAGACCCAGTACTTC
D gene: .; clone size: once; J gene: TRBJ2-5; V gene: TRBV5-1; CDR3 protein: CASSRTGETQYF; CDR3 DNA: TGCGCCAGCAGCAGAACAGGGGAGACCCAGTACTTC
D gene: TRBD1; clone size: .; J gene: TRBJ2-1; V gene: TRBV5-1; CDR3 protein: CASSSRQGASKYNEQFF; CDR3 DNA: TGCGCCAGCAGCTCTAGACAGGGGGCAAGCAAATACAATGAGCAGTTCTTC
D gene: .; clone size: .; J gene: TRBJ1-2; V gene: TRBV7-9; CDR3 protein: CASSLNLGTNAF; CDR3 DNA: TGTGCCAGCAGCTTAAATTTAGGGACAAACGCCTTC
D gene: .; clone size: .; J gene: TRBJ1-1; V gene: TRBV15; CDR3 protein: CATGRGSRNTEAFF; CDR3 DNA: TGTGCCACCGGTCGCGGGTCCCGGAACACTGAAGCTTTCTTT
D gene: TRBD1; clone size: .; J gene: TRBJ1-1; V gene: TRBV29-1; CDR3 protein: CSVEPGQRVLAFF; CDR3 DNA: TGCAGCGTCGAACCGGGACAGAGAGTATTAGCTTTCTTT
D gene: TRBD2; clone size: .; J gene: TRBJ2-1; V gene: TRBV11-1; CDR3 protein: CASSLSLAENNEQFF; CDR3 DNA: TGTGCCAGCAGCTTATCGCTAGCGGAGAACAATGAGCAGTTCTTC
D gene: TRBD2; clone size: .; J gene: TRBJ2-4; V gene: TRBV5-5; CDR3 protein: CASSTGLADGILQYF; CDR3 DNA: TGTGCCAGCAGCACGGGACTAGCGGATGGTATCCTTCAGTACTTC
D gene: .; clone size: .; J gene: TRBJ2-2; V gene: TRBV19; CDR3 protein: CASSTRYNGELFF; CDR3 DNA: TGTGCCAGTAGTACCCGTTACAACGGGGAGCTGTTTTTT
D gene: TRBD2; clone size: once; J gene: TRBJ2-3; V gene: TRBV7-6; CDR3 protein: CASSLARGTDTQYF; CDR3 DNA: TGTGCCAGCAGCTTAGCGCGGGGGACAGATACGCAGTATTTT
D gene: TRBD2; clone size: .; J gene: TRBJ2-7; V gene: TRBV9; CDR3 protein: CASSVESSGYEQYF; CDR3 DNA: TGTGCCAGCAGCGTAGAATCTAGCGGTTACGAGCAGTACTTC
D gene: .; clone size: .; J gene: TRBJ1-2; V gene: TRBV6-5; CDR3 protein: CASRLDRSNYGYTF; CDR3 DNA: TGTGCCAGCAGACTTGACAGATCTAACTATGGCTACACCTTC
D gene: .; clone size: .; J gene: TRBJ1-1; V gene: TRBV28; CDR3 protein: CASRSGGYTEAFF; CDR3 DNA: TGTGCCAGCAGAAGTGGGGGGTACACTGAAGCTTTCTTT
D gene: TRBD2; clone size: .; J gene: TRBJ2-4; V gene: TRBV28; CDR3 protein: CASSPLGGGAKNIQYF; CDR3 DNA: TGTGCCAGCAGTCCCCTTGGGGGAGGGGCCAAAAACATTCAGTACTTC
D gene: .; clone size: .; J gene: TRBJ2-1; V gene: TRBV19; CDR3 protein: CASSILGGGSVGGEQFF; CDR3 DNA: TGTGCCAGTAGTATTTTGGGAGGGGGGAGTGTAGGTGGTGAGCAGTTCTTC
D gene: TRBD1; clone size: .; J gene: TRBJ1-5; V gene: TRBV10-3; CDR3 protein: CAIRRDSGNQPQHF; CDR3 DNA: TGTGCCATCAGAAGGGACAGCGGCAATCAGCCCCAGCATTTT
D gene: TRBD2; clone size: .; J gene: TRBJ2-4; V gene: TRBV9; CDR3 protein: CASSRLARENIQYF; CDR3 DNA: TGTGCCAGCAGCCGACTAGCGCGGGAAAACATTCAGTACTTC
D gene: TRBD1; clone size: .; J gene: TRBJ2-5; V gene: TRBV5-1; CDR3 protein: CASSLQAGGVQETQYF; CDR3 DNA: TGCGCCAGCAGCTTGCAAGCAGGGGGAGTCCAAGAGACCCAGTACTTC